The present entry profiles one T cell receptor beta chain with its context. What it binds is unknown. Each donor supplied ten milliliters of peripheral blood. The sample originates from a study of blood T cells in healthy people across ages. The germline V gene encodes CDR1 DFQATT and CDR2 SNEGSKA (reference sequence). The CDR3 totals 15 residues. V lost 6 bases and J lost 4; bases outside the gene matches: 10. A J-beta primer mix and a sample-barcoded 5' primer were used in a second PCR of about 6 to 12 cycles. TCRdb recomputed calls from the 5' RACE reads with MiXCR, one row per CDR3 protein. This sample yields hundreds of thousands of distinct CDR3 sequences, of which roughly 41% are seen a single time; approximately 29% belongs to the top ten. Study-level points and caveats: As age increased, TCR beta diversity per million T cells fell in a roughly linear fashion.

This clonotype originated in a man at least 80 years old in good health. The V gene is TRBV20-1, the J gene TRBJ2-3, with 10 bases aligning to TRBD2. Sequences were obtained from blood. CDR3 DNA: TGCAGTGCCCCATTAGCGGGGGGTCAGGCAGATACGCAGTATTTT. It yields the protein CSAPLAGGQADTQYF.